The 4 T cell receptor beta chains reported below all come from one sample, sequenced in a study of T cell changes during pregnancy in multiple sclerosis. The method was immunoSEQ multiplex PCR; TCRdb's version includes in-frame clones alone and lacks a portion of them. The sample contains 45,000 to 60,000 clones, more than 85% of which appear only once. Sample: peripheral blood, taken after pregnancy. These receptors were taken from a female donor in good health, enrolled as a control in a pregnancy study.

Points on this clone: One junction end disagrees with the germline gene, perhaps due to a read error. The chain employs TRBV6-4 and TRBJ1-4, with TRBD1 identical over 10 bases. In germline, CDR1 is MRHNA, CDR2 SNTAGT. There are 14 residues in the CDR3. The CDR3 region is CASRLDRGNGKLFF. CDR3 sequence (DNA): TGTGCCAGCAGGTTGGACAGGGGGAATGGAAAACTGTTTTTT.

This chain uses TRBV4-3 with TRBJ2-2; TRBD1 might be the D (6 bases). Trimming cost V 4 bases and J 3 bases, with 15 bases left between them. Germline loops: CDR1 LGHNA, CDR2 YSLEER. The CDR3 consists of 16 residues. The CDR3: CASSPKVQGYTGELFF. The CDR3 nucleotides read TGCGCCAGCAGCCCCAAGGTACAGGGATACACCGGGGAGCTGTTTTTT.

V usage is TRBV5-1 and J usage is TRBJ2-7; D is perhaps TRBD2 (7 bases). Germline-derived CDR1 and CDR2 are SGHRS and YFSETQ. The CDR3 runs 14 residues. Between the trimmed V and J ends, which lost 5 bases and 3 bases, there was a span of 15 bases. The CDR3 DNA reads as TGCGCCAGCAGGCCGGTGGGAGGGGGCTACGAGCAGTACTTC. Encoded protein: CASRPVGGGYEQYF.

V is TRBV30 and J is TRBJ2-3; D perhaps matches TRBD2 (6 bases). This CDR3 comprises 16 residues. Germline V lookup: CDR1 GTSNPN, CDR2 SVGIG (reference sequence). V lost 0 bases and J lost 2, with 15 bases in between. The CDR3 region is CAWSVRPGVLTDTQYF. The CDR3 nucleotides read TGTGCCTGGAGTGTACGTCCGGGGGTCCTCACAGATACGCAGTATTTT.